This T cell receptor beta chain was recovered during a study of blood T cell repertoires in COVID-19. The wider study: Spain, Italy and the United States supplied samples that represented acute and convalescent COVID-19. Sources were T cells, B-cell-depleted T cells, or PBMCs; the material itself was cDNA or gDNA.

The CDR3 loop spans 14 amino acids. Germline assignment: CDR1 MNHEY and CDR2 SVGAGI. Between the trimmed V and J ends, which lost 2 bases and 2 bases, there was a span of 10 bases. Source study methods: Estimation of nucleated cell counts relied on the amplification of reference gene primers. Sequencing was performed with immunoSEQ multiplex PCR; in TCRdb, only in-frame clones are kept and a portion is missing. V, J and clone size reflect that table, while D and trimming were determined from the DNA. This table holds about 220,000 clones, around 88% found once. Enrollees, roughly 18 to 89 years old, lived in 24 US areas.

The chain joins TRBV6-5 to TRBJ2-7; D ambiguous. Sequenced: PBMCs or T cells enriched from blood (not recorded which). The sequence was collected from a woman aged 50 to 60 with acute COVID-19. Here the CDR3 DNA reads TGTGCCAGCAGTTACGTGCAGGCCACCTACGAGCAGTACTTC. It codes for CASSYVQATYEQYF.